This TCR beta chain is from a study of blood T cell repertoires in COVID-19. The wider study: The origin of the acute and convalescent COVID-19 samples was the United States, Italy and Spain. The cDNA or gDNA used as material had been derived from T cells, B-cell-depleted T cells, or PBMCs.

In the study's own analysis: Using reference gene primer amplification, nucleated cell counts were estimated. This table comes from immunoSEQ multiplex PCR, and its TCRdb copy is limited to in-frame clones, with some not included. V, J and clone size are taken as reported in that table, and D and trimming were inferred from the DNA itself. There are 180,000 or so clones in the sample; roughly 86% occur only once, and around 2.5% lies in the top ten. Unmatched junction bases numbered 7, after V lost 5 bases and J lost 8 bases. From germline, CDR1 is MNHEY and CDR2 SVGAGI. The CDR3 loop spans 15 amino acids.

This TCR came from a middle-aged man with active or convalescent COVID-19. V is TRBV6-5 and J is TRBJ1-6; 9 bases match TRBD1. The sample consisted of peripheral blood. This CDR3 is CASSPTGGTDSPLHF. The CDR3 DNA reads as TGTGCCAGCAGTCCCACAGGGGGCACGGATTCACCCCTCCACTTT.